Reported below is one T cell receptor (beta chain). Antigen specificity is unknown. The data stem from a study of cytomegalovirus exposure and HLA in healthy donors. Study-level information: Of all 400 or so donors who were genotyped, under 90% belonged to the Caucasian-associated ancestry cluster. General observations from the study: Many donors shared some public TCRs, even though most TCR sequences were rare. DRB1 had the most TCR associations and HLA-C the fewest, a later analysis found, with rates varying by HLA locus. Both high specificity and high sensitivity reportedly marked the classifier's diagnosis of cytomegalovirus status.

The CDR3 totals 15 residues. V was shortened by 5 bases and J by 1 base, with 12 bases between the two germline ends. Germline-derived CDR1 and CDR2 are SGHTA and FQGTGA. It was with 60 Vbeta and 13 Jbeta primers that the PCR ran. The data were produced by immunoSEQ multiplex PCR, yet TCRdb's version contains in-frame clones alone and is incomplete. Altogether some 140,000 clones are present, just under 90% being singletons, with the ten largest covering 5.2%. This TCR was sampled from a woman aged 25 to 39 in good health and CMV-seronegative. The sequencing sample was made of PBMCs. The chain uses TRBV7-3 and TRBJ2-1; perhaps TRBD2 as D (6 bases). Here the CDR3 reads CASSPSGHSYNEQFF. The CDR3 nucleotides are TGTGCCAGCAGCCCGAGCGGGCATTCCTACAATGAGCAGTTCTTC.